This TCR beta chain was sequenced during a study of T cells in Graves' hyperthyroidism and ophthalmopathy. Researchers took RNA transcripts and amplified the TCR beta CDR3 regions from them. First-round RT-PCR with HTBI primers amplified the TCR CDR3 region. TCRdb analysed the multiplex PCR reads with MiXCR anew, one entry per CDR3 protein. The sample has 300,000 to 400,000 distinct CDR3 sequences, over 15% seen once. The CDR3 consists of 13 residues. Trimming pared 4 bases from V and 4 bases from J, leaving 9 bases between. Germline CDR1 and CDR2: SEHNR and FQNEAQ (reference sequence). This clonotype has a handful of counts.

V usage is TRBV7-9 and J usage is TRBJ2-3; no clear D. This clonotype originated in a woman in her forties or fifties with Graves' hyperthyroidism. The sequencing input was blood. The DNA of the CDR3 is TGTGCCAGCAGCTATCCGGGCCCAGATACGCAGTATTTT. Protein sequence: CASSYPGPDTQYF.